This T cell receptor (beta chain) derives from a study of blood T cell repertoires in COVID-19. About the study: Spain, Italy and the United States supplied samples that represented acute and convalescent COVID-19. T cells, B-cell-depleted T cells, or PBMCs supplied cDNA or gDNA.

Original processing methods: Reference gene primers were amplified, and this amplification served to estimate nucleated cell counts. Using immunoSEQ multiplex PCR, the repertoire was profiled, and TCRdb retains in-frame clones only, with some absent. V and J calls and clone size come straight from that table; D and trimming were deduced from the DNA. The table has 300,000 or so clones, roughly nine tenths seen once. Patients of the Seattle cohort, enrolled during active infection, were followed longitudinally. CDR1 and CDR2 from the germline V gene are MNHEY and SVGAGI. The V end was cut by 6 bases, the J end by 0 bases, with 12 bases between. There are 15 residues in the CDR3.

The sequence came from a woman in her 30s with COVID-19, enrolled during active disease. The chain recombines TRBV6-5 with TRBJ1-5, with no clear D. Material for sequencing was peripheral blood. The chain's CDR3 is CASRVQPYSNQPQHF. The CDR3 region has the DNA TGTGCCAGCAGAGTACAGCCCTATAGCAATCAGCCCCAGCATTTT.